Below, 19 T cell receptor beta chains from the same sample are listed, as sequenced in a study of T cells after posttransplantation cyclophosphamide. TCRdb's table, derived via immunoSEQ multiplex PCR, lists solely in-frame clones and lacks some. The data contain 42,000 or so clones, 90% of them seen just once; the ten biggest clones take up 2% to 3%. Busulfan-fludarabine conditioning, marrow transplant, and cyclophosphamide on days +3 and +4 were administered. Material: PBMCs, obtained just over 60 days after allogeneic stem cell transplant with posttransplant cyclophosphamide. These receptor sequences come from a male patient in his sixties or seventies who received an allogeneic stem cell transplant from a related donor and was CMV-positive. Among the T cells, some may be from the graft donor.

The chain recombines TRBV29-1 with TRBJ1-2; perhaps TRBD1 as D (6 bases). This CDR3 has 13 residues. V dropped 4 bases and J dropped 1 base, with 10 bases sitting between them. Germline V gene sequence: CDR1 SQVTM, CDR2 ANQGSEA. CDR3 in amino acids: CSVVDRNNYGYTF. The CDR3 DNA reads as TGCAGCGTTGTTGACAGGAATAACTATGGCTACACCTTC.

The DNA for the CDR3 is TGTGCCAGCAGTTTGACAGGGAACTATGGCTACACCTTC. This encodes CASSLTGNYGYTF. The chain has TRBV6-5 and TRBJ1-2; 7 bases align to TRBD1. The CDR3 loop spans 13 amino acids. V gave up 4 bases and J gave up 2 bases; unmatched junction bases: 1. Germline CDR1 is MNHEY and CDR2 is SVGAGI.

This chain uses TRBV5-4 with TRBJ2-3, with TRBD2 matching 12 bases. Germline V gene data show CDR1 as SGHNT and CDR2 as YYREEE (reference sequence). This CDR3 is built from 14 residues. DNA for the CDR3: TGTGGGCTAGCGGGGGGGCCGGGGCCAGATACGCAGTATTTT. This gives the protein CGLAGGPGPDTQYF.

This sequence joins TRBV30 and TRBJ2-3, with D tentatively TRBD2 (6 bases). This CDR3 is 14 amino acids long. V gave up 3 bases and J gave up 4 bases, with 14 bases separating them. CDR1 and CDR2 from the germline V gene are GTSNPN and SVGIG (reference sequence). CDR3 sequence reads: CAWSGGGAADTQYF. For the CDR3, the DNA is TGTGCCTGGAGCGGTGGAGGGGCCGCAGATACGCAGTATTTT. Using reference TRBV30 and TRBJ2-3 for the parts outside the CDR3, the full variable domain is SQTIHQWPATLVQPVGSPLSLECTVEGTSNPNLYWYRQAAGRGLQLLFYSVGIGQISSEVPQNLSASRPQDRQFILSSKKLLLSDSGFYLCAWSGGGAADTQYFGPGTRLTVL.

The chain combines TRBV6-1 with TRBJ1-4, with D possibly matching TRBD1 (5 bases). This CDR3 spans 14 amino acids. From germline, CDR1 is MNHNS and CDR2 SASEGT. The V and J ends lost 4 bases and 7 bases respectively, with 13 bases between them. Here the CDR3 DNA reads TGTGCCAGCAGTGTATCAGGGCTGGGTGAAAAACTGTTTTTT. This translates into CASSVSGLGEKLFF.

This clone was found once. Other DNA sequences in the sample encode the same CDR3. CDR3 loop: CASSLQGAGMTEAFF. Here the CDR3 DNA reads TGTGCCAGTAGCCTCCAGGGGGCGGGTATGACTGAAGCTTTCTTT. The chain combines TRBV11-2 with TRBJ1-1, with 8 bases matching TRBD1. This CDR3 spans 15 amino acids. Germline V lookup: CDR1 SGHAT, CDR2 FQNNGV. J was trimmed by 5 bases and V by 9 bases; bases with no gene match: 14.

The chain uses TRBV19 and TRBJ1-5; the match to TRBD1 covers 9 bases. The CDR3 sequence is 15 residues long. Germline V gives CDR1 LNHDA, CDR2 SQIVND (reference sequence). Unmatched junction bases numbered 5, after V lost 6 bases and J lost 2 bases. In nucleotides, the CDR3 is TGTGCCAGTAGAAACAGGGGGCTTGGCAATCAGCCCCAGCATTTT. Residues: CASRNRGLGNQPQHF.

The chain uses TRBV11-2 and TRBJ1-5, with no clear D. V dropped 4 bases and J dropped 5 bases, with 6 bases sitting between them. Germline-derived CDR1 and CDR2 are SGHAT and FQNNGV. The CDR3 spans 12 residues. The DNA for the CDR3 is TGTGCCAGCAGCTCCTACGATCAGCCCCAGCATTTT. Its protein is CASSSYDQPQHF.

The rearrangement uses TRBV2 and TRBJ1-5, with 9 nucleotides matching TRBD1. The CDR3 runs to 13 residues. V was pared by 4 bases and J by 5 bases, with 0 bases of the junction left unmatched. Germline assignment: CDR1 SNHLY and CDR2 FYNNEI. Here the CDR3 reads CASSGTGDQPQHF. The CDR3 region has the DNA TGTGCCAGCAGTGGGACAGGGGATCAGCCCCAGCATTTT. The full variable domain, its missing parts supplied by reference TRBV2 and TRBJ1-5, is EPEVTQTPSHQVTQMGQEVILRCVPISNHLYFYWYRQILGQKVEFLVSFYNNEISEKSEIFDDQFSVERPDGSNFTLKIRSTKLEDSAMYFCASSGTGDQPQHFGDGTRLSIL.

The CDR3 nucleotides read TGTGCCAGCACCCTGCAGGGGATCAGGAATGAAAAACTGTTTTTT. The encoded protein is CASTLQGIRNEKLFF. The V call is TRBV7-9, the J call TRBJ1-4, with D perhaps TRBD1 (6 bases). Germline-derived CDR1 and CDR2 are SEHNR and FQNEAQ (reference sequence). The ends were cut back, 7 bases at V and 5 bases at J, with 17 bases in the middle. The CDR3 is made up of 15 amino acids.

The table lists this clone with a count of one. The V gene is TRBV7-9, the J gene TRBJ1-5, with D hard to call. V dropped 5 bases and J dropped 1 base, with 12 bases sitting between them. The CDR3 consists of 15 residues. The V gene's germline CDR1 is SEHNR and CDR2 FQNEAQ (reference sequence). CDR3 protein: CASSAPGSSNQPQHF. As DNA, the CDR3 is TGTGCCAGCAGCGCACCCGGGTCCAGCAATCAGCCCCAGCATTTT. Filled out from reference TRBV7-9 and TRBJ1-5, the complete variable domain reads DTGVSQNPRHKITKRGQNVTFRCDPISEHNRLYWYRQTLGQGPEFLTYFQNEAQLEKSRLLSDRFSAERPKGSFSTLEIQRTEQGDSAMYLCASSAPGSSNQPQHFGDGTRLSIL.

This clone was observed a handful of times. This chain connects TRBV9 to TRBJ2-3, with 8 positions matching TRBD2. The V and J ends lost 4 bases and 10 bases, in that order; junction bases with no gene match: 11. CDR3 size: 14 residues. The germline V gene has CDR1 SGDLS and CDR2 YYNGEE. CDR3 region: CASSPGLASLAQYF. DNA for the CDR3: TGTGCCAGCAGCCCCGGACTAGCCTCTCTTGCGCAGTATTTT.

The chain combines TRBV4-1 with TRBJ2-1; weak D call: TRBD1 (6 bases). CDR3 length equals 14 residues. Per germline, CDR1 MGHRA and CDR2 YSYEKL. Trimming shortened V by 7 bases and J by 5 bases, and 15 bases separated the two germline ends. The CDR3 loop reads CASTRRGSNNEQFF. The CDR3 region has the DNA TGCGCCAGCACCCGCAGGGGCTCAAACAATGAGCAGTTCTTC.

The rearrangement uses TRBV7-2 and TRBJ1-1, with 9 bases fitting TRBD1. CDR3 length: 16 amino acids. J lost 5 bases, V lost 6 bases, and 13 bases had no gene match. The germline V gene encodes CDR1 SGHTA and CDR2 FQGNSA. The CDR3 DNA reads as TGTGCCAGCAGTCTACTCCCCGGACAGGGGAGGACTGAAGCTTTCTTT. This sequence encodes CASSLLPGQGRTEAFF.

The chain uses TRBV6-1 and TRBJ1-4; D is unclear. The V and J ends lost 7 bases and 8 bases respectively, with 17 bases between them. Germline loops: CDR1 MNHNS, CDR2 SASEGT. The CDR3 runs 14 residues. The DNA for the CDR3 is TGTGCCAGCAAATCGACGAACCTGGGCGAAAAACTGTTTTTT. Encoded protein: CASKSTNLGEKLFF.

A few counts support this clone. The identical CDR3 is also encoded by other nucleotide sequences in the sample. V is TRBV18 and J is TRBJ2-4; TRBD2 is a possible D gene (5 bases). Between the trimmed V and J ends, which lost 4 bases and 1 base, there was a span of 8 bases. Germline CDR1 and CDR2: KGHSH and LQKENI. This CDR3 is 14 amino acids long. Here the CDR3 reads CASSHEGAKNIQYF. CDR3 bases: TGTGCCAGCTCACATGAGGGTGCCAAAAACATTCAGTACTTC.

This chain connects TRBV5-1 to TRBJ2-5; 14 bases fit TRBD2. The germline V gene encodes CDR1 SGHRS and CDR2 YFSETQ. The CDR3 runs 16 residues. The V segment lost 0 bases and the J segment 4 bases; nucleotides outside the gene matches: 2. In DNA, the CDR3 is TGCGCCAGCAGCTTGGGGACTAGCGGGGGGCCAGAGACCCAGTACTTC. It yields the protein CASSLGTSGGPETQYF. The variable domain in full, with the rest retrieved from reference TRBV5-1 and TRBJ2-5, is KAGVTQTPRYLIKTRGQQVTLSCSPISGHRSVSWYQQTPGQGLQFLFEYFSETQRNKGNFPGRFSGRQFSNSRSEMNVSTLELGDSALYLCASSLGTSGGPETQYFGPGTRLLVL.

The chain employs TRBV2 and TRBJ1-5, with D possibly TRBD1 on 6 matching bases. The germline gives CDR1 SNHLY, CDR2 FYNNEI. This CDR3 contains 15 residues. Trimming pared 4 bases from V and 1 base from J, leaving 11 bases between. CDR3 residues: CASSAGAISNQPQHF. CDR3 bases: TGTGCCAGCAGTGCAGGGGCAATAAGCAATCAGCCCCAGCATTTT. Filled out from reference TRBV2 and TRBJ1-5, the complete variable domain reads EPEVTQTPSHQVTQMGQEVILRCVPISNHLYFYWYRQILGQKVEFLVSFYNNEISEKSEIFDDQFSVERPDGSNFTLKIRSTKLEDSAMYFCASSAGAISNQPQHFGDGTRLSIL.

The chain recombines TRBV18 with TRBJ2-1; no definite D call. The CDR3 sequence is 15 residues long. Trimming stripped 3 bases from V and 5 bases from J, with 14 bases between. The germline V gene has CDR1 KGHSH and CDR2 LQKENI. CDR3 amino acids: CASSPIPAKNNEQFF. CDR3 in DNA: TGTGCCAGCTCACCGATCCCAGCGAAGAACAATGAGCAGTTCTTC.